This note documents a single T cell receptor (beta chain) sequence. As yet, its antigen is unknown. Germline values: CDR1 WSHSY, CDR2 SAAADI. V shed 4 bases and J shed 8 bases, with 8 bases lying between them. The CDR3 has 11 residues. A universal primer site came from template switching; cDNA carried unique molecular identifiers. TCRdb reanalysed the 5' RACE reads using MiXCR and keeps one entry per CDR3 protein. The sample lists hundreds of thousands of distinct CDR3 sequences; approximately 13% were seen once. These data belong to a study of identical twins. Study outcomes and limitations: Beta out-of-frame twin sharing showed a weaker excess. For cord blood, abundant beta clonotypes had fewer insertions, unlike memory repertoires, which showed none. Out-of-frame alpha sequences common to twins were enriched for low generation probability.

A further study also used this sample, focusing on yellow fever vaccine responses in identical twins.

The specimen sequenced was CD8+ T cells sorted from blood. The origin of this receptor is a young woman in good health. The chain carries TRBV10-2 and TRBJ1-1; D might be TRBD1 (5 bases). CDR3 bases: TGCGCCAGCAGTGGTTCAGGGGAAGCTTTCTTT. It translates to CASSGSGEAFF.